These T cell receptor beta chains were read from a single sample in a study of cytomegalovirus exposure and HLA in healthy donors. Profiled with immunoSEQ multiplex PCR; TCRdb holds only in-frame clones, not every one. The table includes about 150,000 clones, 70% to 90% detected once. Sequencing was done on a sample of PBMCs. Receptors were obtained from a woman aged 18-35 years in good health and CMV-seronegative. Each CDR3 is given with its conserved first and last residue. Fields, in order: V gene, J gene, D gene, clone size, CDR3 DNA, CDR3 protein. The D gene is left open where the match is weak. Clone sizes are given selectively: once, few, many, or a class where the clone is expanded.

TRBV15	TRBJ1-2	TRBD1	NA	TGTGCCACCAGCAGGGGGCCAGGGGGAGGCTATGGCTACACCTTC	CATSRGPGGGYGYTF
TRBV14	TRBJ2-7	NA	NA	TGTGCCAGCAGCCAAGATCAGGGAAGAAATTACGAGCAGTACTTC	CASSQDQGRNYEQYF
TRBV5-5	TRBJ2-1	TRBD2	NA	TGTGCCAGCAGCTTTGGACTAGCATCCTACAATGAGCAGTTCTTC	CASSFGLASYNEQFF
TRBV4-1	TRBJ1-2	NA	NA	TGCGCCAGCAGCCAAAACTTGGCGGGGGATGGCTACACCTTC	CASSQNLAGDGYTF
TRBV2	TRBJ2-3	NA	once	TGTGCCAGCAGTGTATTAGGATGGGGGCCTACAGATACGCAGTATTTT	CASSVLGWGPTDTQYF
TRBV5-1	TRBJ2-1	TRBD2	NA	TGCGCCAGCAGCTTCCGGGGGGCTAGCGGGTCGTACAATGAGCAGTTCTTC	CASSFRGASGSYNEQFF
TRBV6-4	TRBJ1-6	NA	NA	TGTGCCAGCAGTGACGCAGGAAATTCACCCCTCCACTTT	CASSDAGNSPLHF
TRBV5-6	TRBJ2-7	TRBD1	NA	TGTGCCAGCAGTGACAGGGGGTCGCCGTACTTC	CASSDRGSPYF
TRBV5-1	TRBJ2-5	NA	NA	TGCGCCAGCAGCCCCCGGCGGCAGGGAGGCGAGACCCAGTACTTC	CASSPRRQGGETQYF
TRBV7-2	TRBJ1-3	NA	NA	TGTGCCAGCAGACACCGGTGGAGCTCTGGAAACACCATATATTTT	CASRHRWSSGNTIYF
TRBV10-1	TRBJ2-7	TRBD1	NA	TGCGCCAGCAGTGAGTGGACAGGGAGCGAGCAGTACTTC	CASSEWTGSEQYF
TRBV5-5	TRBJ2-7	TRBD1	NA	TGTGCCAGCAGCTTCCCGGGACAGGGAACCGAGCAGTACTTC	CASSFPGQGTEQYF
TRBV7-9	TRBJ2-5	NA	NA	TGTGCCAGCAGCTTAGGAACGGGAGAGACCCAGTACTTC	CASSLGTGETQYF
TRBV18	TRBJ1-5	NA	NA	TGTGCCAGCTCATCAACAGATAGCAATCAGCCCCAGCATTTT	CASSSTDSNQPQHF
TRBV5-1	TRBJ1-2	NA	NA	TGCGCCAGCAGCTTGCCGGCAGGTGTTGGCTACGCCTTC	CASSLPAGVGYAF
TRBV5-4	TRBJ1-2	TRBD1	NA	TGTGCCAGCAGCTCACCGGGACAGATCAACTATGGCTACACCTTC	CASSSPGQINYGYTF
TRBV7-2	TRBJ1-2	NA	few	TGTGCCAGCAGCTTAGTGGGTCCAGGCTATGGCTACACCTTC	CASSLVGPGYGYTF
TRBV21-1	TRBJ2-1	NA	few	TGTGCCAGCAGCGGGCGGGACAGCTCCTACAATGAGCAGTTCTTC	CASSGRDSSYNEQFF
TRBV28	TRBJ1-5	NA	NA	TGTGCCAGCAGTTTGTGGAAGGGGCATTATAGCAATCAGCCCCAGCATTTT	CASSLWKGHYSNQPQHF
TRBV27	TRBJ1-3	TRBD1	NA	TGTGCCAGCAGACAGGGGTACTCTGGAAACACCATATATTTT	CASRQGYSGNTIYF
TRBV28	TRBJ1-3	NA	NA	TGTGCCAGCAGTTTATTCTCCAGCTCTGGAAACACCATATATTTT	CASSLFSSSGNTIYF
TRBV27	TRBJ2-7	TRBD2	NA	TGTGCCAGCAGTTTATCTCTAGCGGGAGGATCCTACGAGCAGTACTTC	CASSLSLAGGSYEQYF
TRBV5-1	TRBJ1-3	TRBD1	NA	TGCGCCAGCAGCTTGGCGCTGACAGGGTCTGGAAACACCATATATTTT	CASSLALTGSGNTIYF
TRBV27	TRBJ1-4	NA	NA	TGTGCCAGCAGTTCCGACAGACAAGGTGAAAAACTGTTTTTT	CASSSDRQGEKLFF